This T cell receptor (beta chain) was identified during a study of blood T cell repertoires in COVID-19. About the study: The cDNA or gDNA used as material had been derived from T cells, B-cell-depleted T cells, or PBMCs.

Followed over time, Seattle patients had been enrolled while infection was active. The CDR3 runs to 18 residues. The V gene's germline CDR1 is SEHNR and CDR2 FQNEAQ (reference sequence). The trim removed 3 bases at V and 3 bases at J, leaving 14 bases unmatched. The table came from immunoSEQ multiplex PCR; TCRdb's copy has only in-frame clones and leaves some out. The data contain fewer than 70,000 clones, 80% of them singletons. The clonotype originates from a man aged 30 to 45 with COVID-19, enrolled during active disease. The V gene is TRBV7-9, the J gene TRBJ2-7, with 10 nucleotides matching TRBD2. The sequencing input was peripheral blood. The CDR3 DNA sequence: TGTGCCAGCAGCTTCGACAGGGGTTCGAGCGGGAGGGACTACGAGCAGTACTTC. Residues: CASSFDRGSSGRDYEQYF.